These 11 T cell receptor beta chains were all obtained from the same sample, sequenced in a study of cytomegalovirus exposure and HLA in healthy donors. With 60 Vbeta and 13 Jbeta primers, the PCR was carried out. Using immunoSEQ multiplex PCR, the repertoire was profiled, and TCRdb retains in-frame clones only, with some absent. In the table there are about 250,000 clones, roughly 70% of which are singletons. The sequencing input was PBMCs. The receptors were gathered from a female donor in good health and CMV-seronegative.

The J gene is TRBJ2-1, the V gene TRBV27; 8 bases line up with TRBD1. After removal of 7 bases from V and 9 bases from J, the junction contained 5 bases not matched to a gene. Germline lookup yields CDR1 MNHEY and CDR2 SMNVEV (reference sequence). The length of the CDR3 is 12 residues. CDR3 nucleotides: TGTGCCAGCAATACAGGGGGGTTTGAGCAGTTCTTC. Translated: CASNTGGFEQFF.

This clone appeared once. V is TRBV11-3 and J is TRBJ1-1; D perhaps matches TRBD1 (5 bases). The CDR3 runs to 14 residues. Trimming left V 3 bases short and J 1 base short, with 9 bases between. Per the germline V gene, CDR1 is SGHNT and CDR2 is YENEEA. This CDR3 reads CASSFSGQNTEAFF. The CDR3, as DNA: TGTGCCAGCAGCTTCTCAGGACAGAACACTGAAGCTTTCTTT.

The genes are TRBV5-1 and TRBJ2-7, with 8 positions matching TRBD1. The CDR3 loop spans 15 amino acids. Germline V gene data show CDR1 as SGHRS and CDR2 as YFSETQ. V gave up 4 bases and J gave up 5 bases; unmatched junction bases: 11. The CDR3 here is CASSPWPGQVNEQYF. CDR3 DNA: TGCGCCAGCAGCCCCTGGCCGGGACAGGTGAACGAGCAGTACTTC.

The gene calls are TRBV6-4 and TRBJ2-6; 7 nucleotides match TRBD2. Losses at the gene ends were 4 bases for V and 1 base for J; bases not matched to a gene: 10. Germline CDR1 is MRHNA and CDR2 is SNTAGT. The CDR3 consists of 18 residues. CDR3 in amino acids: CASSAQTSSSSGANVLTF. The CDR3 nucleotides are TGTGCCAGCAGTGCCCAGACTAGCTCTAGTTCTGGGGCCAACGTCCTGACTTTC.

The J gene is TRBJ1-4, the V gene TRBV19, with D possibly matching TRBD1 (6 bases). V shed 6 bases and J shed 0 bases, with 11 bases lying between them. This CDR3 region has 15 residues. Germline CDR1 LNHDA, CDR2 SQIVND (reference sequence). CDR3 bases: TGTGCCAGTAGGACAGGTCCTGCAACTAATGAAAAACTGTTTTTT. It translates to CASRTGPATNEKLFF.

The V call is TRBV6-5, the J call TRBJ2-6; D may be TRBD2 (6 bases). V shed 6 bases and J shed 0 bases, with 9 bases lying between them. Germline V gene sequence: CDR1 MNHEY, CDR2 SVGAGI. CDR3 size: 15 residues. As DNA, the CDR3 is TGTGCCAGCAGACTAGCCCCCTCTGGGGCCAACGTCCTGACTTTC. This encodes CASRLAPSGANVLTF.

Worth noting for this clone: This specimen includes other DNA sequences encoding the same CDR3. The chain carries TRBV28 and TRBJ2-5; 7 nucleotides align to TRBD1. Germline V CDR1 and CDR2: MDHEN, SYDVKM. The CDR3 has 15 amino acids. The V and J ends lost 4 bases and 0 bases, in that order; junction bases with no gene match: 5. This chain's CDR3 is CASSSLGQNQETQYF. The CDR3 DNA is TGTGCCAGCAGTTCCCTGGGACAGAACCAAGAGACCCAGTACTTC.

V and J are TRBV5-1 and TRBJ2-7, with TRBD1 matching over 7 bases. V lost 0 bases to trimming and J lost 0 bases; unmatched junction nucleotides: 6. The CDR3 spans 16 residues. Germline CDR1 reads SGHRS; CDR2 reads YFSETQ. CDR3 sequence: CASSLGGQTSSYEQYF. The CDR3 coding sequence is TGCGCCAGCAGCTTGGGGGGACAGACCAGCTCCTACGAGCAGTACTTC.

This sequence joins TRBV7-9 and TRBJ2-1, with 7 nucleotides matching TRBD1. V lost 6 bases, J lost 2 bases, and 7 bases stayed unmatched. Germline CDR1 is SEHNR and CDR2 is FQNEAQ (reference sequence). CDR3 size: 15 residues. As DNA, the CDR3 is TGTGCCAGCAGATCCGACAGGGCGACCTACAATGAGCAGTTCTTC. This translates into CASRSDRATYNEQFF.

DNA for the CDR3: TGTGCCAGCAGCCCGGGGACAGGGCTTGGGGAGCAGTACTTC. It encodes CASSPGTGLGEQYF. V and J are TRBV5-6 and TRBJ2-7; 9 bases align to TRBD1. Trimming at V came to 4 bases and at J to 7 bases, leaving 9 bases not matched to a gene. Looked up from germline, CDR1 is SGHDT and CDR2 is YYEEEE. This CDR3 has 14 residues. The full variable domain, its missing parts supplied by reference TRBV5-6 and TRBJ2-7, is DAGVTQSPTHLIKTRGQQVTLRCSPKSGHDTVSWYQQALGQGPQFIFQYYEEEERQRGNFPDRFSGHQFPNYSSELNVNALLLGDSALYLCASSPGTGLGEQYFGPGTRLTVT.

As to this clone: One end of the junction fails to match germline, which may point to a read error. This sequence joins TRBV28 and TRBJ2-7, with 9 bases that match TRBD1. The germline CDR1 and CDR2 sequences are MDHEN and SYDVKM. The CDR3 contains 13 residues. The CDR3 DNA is TGTGCCAGCGGTAACCGGGACAGGGACGAACAGTACTTC. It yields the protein CASGNRDRDEQYF.